This T cell receptor beta chain was captured by sequencing in a study of blood T cell repertoires in COVID-19 (TCRdb year 2020). About the investigation overall: Collaborator samples came from the United States, Italy and Spain and covered acute and convalescent phases of COVID-19. HLA class I and class II types, where available, came from metadata supplied by the sample provider rather than from assay-based typing. Deeply sampled blood TCRbeta repertoires from subjects exposed to, actively infected with, or recovered from COVID-19 were included in the dataset. Sample metadata almost always included a de-identified subject ID, COVID-19 status, age in years and sex. The repertoires were released in a freely available public database intended as a resource for research on the immune response to SARS-CoV-2. The prospective study material was composed of cDNA or gDNA derived from T cells, B-cell-depleted T cells, or PBMCs. Samples were obtained from the ongoing ImmuneRACE study (first 160 participants) and from 1,254 subjects provided by 6 global collaborators. What the study reported, not specific to this receptor: How much clinical and demographic metadata was included differed by source and by participant, and the metadata was provided uncurated.

Whole blood was collected in K2EDTA tubes by collaborating institutions according to the institutions' own protocols. Collaborator samples were shipped for TCRbeta analysis as frozen whole blood, isolated PBMCs, or DNA extracted from either sample type. Notes on this clone: Its cognate antigen has yet to be identified. No base quality values were provided; no much bigger clone lies one nucleotide off.

The cysteine opens and the phenylalanine closes a CDR3 of 15 amino acids. Only the CDR3 region is kept as DNA, spanning 45 bases read in frame from base 1. CDR1 and CDR2 are drawn from the germline V gene: SGHRS, YFSETQ. V lost 3 bases and J lost 0 bases; the stretch between them is 10 bases long. TCRbeta CDR3 regions were amplified from genomic DNA using the immunoSEQ Assay, a bias-controlled multiplex PCR. As for the original processing: The number of nucleated cells in each sample was estimated from the amplification of reference gene primers within the assay. Sequence reads were collapsed and filtered to measure the absolute abundance of every unique TCRbeta CDR3 rearrangement. Productive Simpson clonality was computed per sample as the square root of Simpson's diversity index over productive rearrangements. TCRdb carries this immuneACCESS record with in-frame sequences only. Its versions omit some clonotypes, under half of them owing to an unresolved V gene in the studies checked, with the rest unexplained. D and trimming come from the DNA, and the V and J calls and clone size come from that table. Recorded for this sample are under 300,000 clones; roughly 82% of them occurred a single time. Of the sample, approximately 4.9% falls within the top ten clones.

The sample was peripheral blood. This TCR was recovered from an elderly woman with active or convalescent COVID-19. The sequence links TRBV5-1 to TRBJ1-3; TRBD1 is possibly the D segment (6 matching bases). Here the CDR3 is given as CASSSTGSSGNTIYF. The DNA reads as follows: TGCGCCAGCAGCTCTACAGGGAGCTCTGGAAACACCATATATTTT.